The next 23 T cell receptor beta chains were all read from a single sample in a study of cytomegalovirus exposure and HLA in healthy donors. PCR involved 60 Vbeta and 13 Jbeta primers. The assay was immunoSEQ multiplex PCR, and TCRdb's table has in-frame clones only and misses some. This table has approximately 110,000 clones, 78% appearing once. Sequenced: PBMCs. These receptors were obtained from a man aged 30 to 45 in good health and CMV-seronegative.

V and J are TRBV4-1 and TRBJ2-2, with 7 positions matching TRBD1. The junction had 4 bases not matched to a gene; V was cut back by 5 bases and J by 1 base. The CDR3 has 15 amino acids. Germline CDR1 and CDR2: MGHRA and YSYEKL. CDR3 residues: CASSRWTGNTGELFF. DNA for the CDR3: TGCGCCAGCAGCAGATGGACAGGGAACACCGGGGAGCTGTTTTTT.

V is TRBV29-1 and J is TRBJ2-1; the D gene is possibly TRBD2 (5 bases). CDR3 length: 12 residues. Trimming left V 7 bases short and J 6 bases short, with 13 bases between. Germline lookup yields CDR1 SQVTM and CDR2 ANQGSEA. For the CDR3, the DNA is TGCAGCGCCAATCCTAGCCCCAATGAGCAGTTCTTC. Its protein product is CSANPSPNEQFF.

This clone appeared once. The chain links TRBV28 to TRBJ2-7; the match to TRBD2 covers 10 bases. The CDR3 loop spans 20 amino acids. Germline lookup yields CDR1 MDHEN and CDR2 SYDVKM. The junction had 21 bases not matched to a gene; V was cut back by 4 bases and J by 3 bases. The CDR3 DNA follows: TGTGCCAGCAGTTACCCCCCCCCAGGGGGGAAGCGGGAGGGTATCTACGAGCAGTACTTC. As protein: CASSYPPPGGKREGIYEQYF.

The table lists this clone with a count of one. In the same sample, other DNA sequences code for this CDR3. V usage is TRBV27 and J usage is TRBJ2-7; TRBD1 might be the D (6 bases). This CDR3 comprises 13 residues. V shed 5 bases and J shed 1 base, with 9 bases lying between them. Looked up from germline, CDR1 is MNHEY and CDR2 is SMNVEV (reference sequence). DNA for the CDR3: TGTGCCAGCAGTCCCGGACAGTCCTACGAGCAGTACTTC. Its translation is CASSPGQSYEQYF.

The CDR3 region has the DNA TGCGCCAGCAGCCAAGAAGCCCTAAGAACCATCTACGAGCAGTACTTC. Translating gives CASSQEALRTIYEQYF. The V call is TRBV4-1, the J call TRBJ2-7; D gene uncertain. Trimming stripped 0 bases from V and 3 bases from J, with 15 bases between. CDR3 length: 16 amino acids. Germline CDR1 MGHRA, CDR2 YSYEKL.

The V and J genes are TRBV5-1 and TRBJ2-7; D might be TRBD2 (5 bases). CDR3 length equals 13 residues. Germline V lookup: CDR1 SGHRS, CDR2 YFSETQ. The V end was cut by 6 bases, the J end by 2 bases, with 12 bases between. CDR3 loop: CASKSSSTYEQYF. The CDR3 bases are TGCGCCAGCAAGTCTAGCAGCACCTACGAGCAGTACTTC. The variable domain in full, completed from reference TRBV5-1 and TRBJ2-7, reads KAGVTQTPRYLIKTRGQQVTLSCSPISGHRSVSWYQQTPGQGLQFLFEYFSETQRNKGNFPGRFSGRQFSNSRSEMNVSTLELGDSALYLCASKSSSTYEQYFGPGTRLTVT.

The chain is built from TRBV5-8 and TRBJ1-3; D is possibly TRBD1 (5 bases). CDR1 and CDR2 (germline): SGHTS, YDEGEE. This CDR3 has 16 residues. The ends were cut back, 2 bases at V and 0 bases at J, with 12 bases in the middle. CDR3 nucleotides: TGTGCCAGCAGCTTCAGAGCAGGGCCCTCTGGAAACACCATATATTTT. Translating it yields CASSFRAGPSGNTIYF. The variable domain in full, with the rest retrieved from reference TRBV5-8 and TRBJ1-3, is EAGVTQSPTHLIKTRGQQATLRCSPISGHTSVYWYQQALGLGLQFLLWYDEGEERNRGNFPPRFSGRQFPNYSSELNVNALELEDSALYLCASSFRAGPSGNTIYFGEGSWLTVV.

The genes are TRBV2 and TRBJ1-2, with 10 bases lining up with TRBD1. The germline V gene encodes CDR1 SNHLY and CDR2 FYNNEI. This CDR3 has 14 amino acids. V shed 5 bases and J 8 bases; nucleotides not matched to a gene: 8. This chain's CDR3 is CASSWDRGVGGYTF. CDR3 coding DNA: TGTGCCAGCAGTTGGGACAGGGGTGTCGGAGGCTACACCTTC.

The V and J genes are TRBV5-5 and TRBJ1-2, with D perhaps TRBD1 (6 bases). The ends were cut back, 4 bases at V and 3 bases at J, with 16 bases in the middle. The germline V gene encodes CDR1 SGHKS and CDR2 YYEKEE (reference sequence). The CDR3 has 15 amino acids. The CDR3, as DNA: TGTGCCAGCAGCCTCACACAGGGTTTTGACTATGGCTACACCTTC. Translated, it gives CASSLTQGFDYGYTF.

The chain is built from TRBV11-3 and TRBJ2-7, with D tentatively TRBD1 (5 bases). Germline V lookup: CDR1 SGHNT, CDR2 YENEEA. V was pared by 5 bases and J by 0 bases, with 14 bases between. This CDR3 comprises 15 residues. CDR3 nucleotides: TGTGCCAGCAGCCTTGACAGAGTAAGCTCCTACGAGCAGTACTTC. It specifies CASSLDRVSSYEQYF. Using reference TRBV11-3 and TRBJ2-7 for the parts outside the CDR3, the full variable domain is EAGVVQSPRYKIIEKKQPVAFWCNPISGHNTLYWYLQNLGQGPELLIRYENEEAVDDSQLPKDRFSAERLKGVDSTLKIQPAELGDSAVYLCASSLDRVSSYEQYFGPGTRLTVT.

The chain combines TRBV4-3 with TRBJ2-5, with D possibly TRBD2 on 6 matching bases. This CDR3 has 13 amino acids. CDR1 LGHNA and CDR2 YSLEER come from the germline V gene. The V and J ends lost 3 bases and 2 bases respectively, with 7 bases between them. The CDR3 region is CASSQGLQETQYF. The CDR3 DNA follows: TGCGCCAGCAGCCAGGGACTTCAAGAGACCCAGTACTTC.

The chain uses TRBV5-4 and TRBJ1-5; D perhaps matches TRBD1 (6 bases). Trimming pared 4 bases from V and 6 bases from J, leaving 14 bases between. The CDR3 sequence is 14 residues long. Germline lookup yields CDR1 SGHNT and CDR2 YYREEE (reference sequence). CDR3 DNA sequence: TGTGCCAGCAGCGCACAGGGAGACGGTCAGCCCCAGCATTTT. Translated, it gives CASSAQGDGQPQHF.

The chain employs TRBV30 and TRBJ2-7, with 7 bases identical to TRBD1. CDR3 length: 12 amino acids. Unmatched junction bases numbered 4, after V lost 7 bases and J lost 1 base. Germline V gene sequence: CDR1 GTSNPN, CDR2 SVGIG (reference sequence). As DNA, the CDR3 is TGTGCCTCCAACAGGGGATCCTACGAGCAGTACTTC. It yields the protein CASNRGSYEQYF.

The CDR3 here is CATSRVGDREYEQYF. CDR3 DNA sequence: TGTGCCACCAGCAGAGTGGGGGACAGGGAGTACGAGCAGTACTTC. The V call is TRBV15, the J call TRBJ2-7; 9 bases match TRBD1. The CDR3 totals 15 residues. The trim removed 1 base at V and 4 bases at J, leaving 5 bases unmatched. The germline V gene has CDR1 LNHNV and CDR2 YYDKDF (reference sequence).

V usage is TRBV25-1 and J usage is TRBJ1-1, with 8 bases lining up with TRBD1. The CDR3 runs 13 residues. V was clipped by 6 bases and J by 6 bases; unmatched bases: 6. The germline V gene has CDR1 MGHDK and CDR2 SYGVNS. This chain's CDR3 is CASRKDRAPEAFF. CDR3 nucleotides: TGTGCCAGCAGAAAGGACAGGGCCCCTGAAGCTTTCTTT. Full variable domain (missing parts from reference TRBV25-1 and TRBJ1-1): EADIYQTPRYLVIGTGKKITLECSQTMGHDKMYWYQQDPGMELHLIHYSYGVNSTEKGDLSSESTVSRIRTEHFPLTLESARPSHTSQYLCASRKDRAPEAFFGQGTRLTVV.

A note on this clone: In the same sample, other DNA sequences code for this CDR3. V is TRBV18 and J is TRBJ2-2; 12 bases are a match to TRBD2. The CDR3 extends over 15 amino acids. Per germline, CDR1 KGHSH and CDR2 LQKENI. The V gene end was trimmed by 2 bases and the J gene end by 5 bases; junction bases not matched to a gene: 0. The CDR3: CASSPGLAGTGELFF. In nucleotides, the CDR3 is TGTGCCAGCTCACCAGGACTAGCGGGGACCGGGGAGCTGTTTTTT.

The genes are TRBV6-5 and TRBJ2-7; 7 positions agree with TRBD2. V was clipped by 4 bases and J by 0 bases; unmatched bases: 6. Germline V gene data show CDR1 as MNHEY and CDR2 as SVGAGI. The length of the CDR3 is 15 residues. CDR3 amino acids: CASSSPGGSSYEQYF. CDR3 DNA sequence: TGTGCCAGCAGTTCCCCGGGGGGAAGCTCCTACGAGCAGTACTTC.

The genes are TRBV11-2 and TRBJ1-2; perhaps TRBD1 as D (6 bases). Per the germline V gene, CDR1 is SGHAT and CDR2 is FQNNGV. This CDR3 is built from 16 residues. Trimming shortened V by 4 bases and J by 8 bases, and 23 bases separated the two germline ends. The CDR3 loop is CASSSSGTRTLWGYTF. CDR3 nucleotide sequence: TGTGCCAGCAGCTCCTCCGGGACAAGGACTTTATGGGGCTACACCTTC.

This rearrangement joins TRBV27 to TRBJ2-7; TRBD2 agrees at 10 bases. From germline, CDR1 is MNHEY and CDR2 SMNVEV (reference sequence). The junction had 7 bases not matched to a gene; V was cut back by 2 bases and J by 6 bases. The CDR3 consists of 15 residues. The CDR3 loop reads CASSLLAGDFAEQYF. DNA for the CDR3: TGTGCCAGCAGTTTACTAGCGGGAGATTTCGCCGAGCAGTACTTC.

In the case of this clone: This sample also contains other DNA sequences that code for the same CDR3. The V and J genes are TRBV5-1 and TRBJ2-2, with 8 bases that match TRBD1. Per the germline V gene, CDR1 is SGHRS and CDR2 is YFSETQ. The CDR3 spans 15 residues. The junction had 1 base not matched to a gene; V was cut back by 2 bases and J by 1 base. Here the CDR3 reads CASSFGTGNTGELFF. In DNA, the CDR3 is TGCGCCAGCAGCTTCGGGACAGGGAACACCGGGGAGCTGTTTTTT. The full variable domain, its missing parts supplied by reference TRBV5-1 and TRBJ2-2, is KAGVTQTPRYLIKTRGQQVTLSCSPISGHRSVSWYQQTPGQGLQFLFEYFSETQRNKGNFPGRFSGRQFSNSRSEMNVSTLELGDSALYLCASSFGTGNTGELFFGEGSRLTVL.

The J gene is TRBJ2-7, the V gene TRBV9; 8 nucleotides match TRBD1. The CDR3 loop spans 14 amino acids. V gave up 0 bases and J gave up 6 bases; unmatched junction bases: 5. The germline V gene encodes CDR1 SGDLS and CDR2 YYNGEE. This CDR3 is CASSVDQGAREQYF. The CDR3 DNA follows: TGTGCCAGCAGCGTAGATCAGGGGGCCCGCGAGCAGTACTTC.

The CDR3 loop reads CASSSTDRDRAGEQYF. DNA for the CDR3: TGTGCCAGCAGCTCCACTGATCGGGACAGGGCCGGCGAGCAGTACTTC. The rearrangement joins TRBV5-4 to TRBJ2-7; TRBD1 aligns across 9 bases. Per germline, CDR1 SGHNT and CDR2 YYREEE (reference sequence). The CDR3 length is 16 residues. Trimming cost V 3 bases and J 6 bases; bases outside gene matches: 13. Supplemented by reference TRBV5-4 and TRBJ2-7, the full variable domain reads ETGVTQSPTHLIKTRGQQVTLRCSSQSGHNTVSWYQQALGQGPQFIFQYYREEENGRGNFPPRFSGLQFPNYSSELNVNALELDDSALYLCASSSTDRDRAGEQYFGPGTRLTVT.

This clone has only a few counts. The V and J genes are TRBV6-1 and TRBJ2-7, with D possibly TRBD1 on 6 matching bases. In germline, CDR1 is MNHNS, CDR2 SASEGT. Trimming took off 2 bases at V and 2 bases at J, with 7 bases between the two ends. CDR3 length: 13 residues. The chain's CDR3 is CASSENRAYEQYF. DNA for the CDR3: TGTGCCAGCAGTGAAAACAGGGCCTACGAGCAGTACTTC.